This is a list of T cell receptor beta chains from one sample in a study of T-cell reconstitution after alpha-beta-depleted transplantation in children. One entry per CDR3 protein results from TCRdb running MiXCR on the PCR reads. The sample holds around 180,000 distinct CDR3 sequences, over 8.5% seen once. The sample in question was PBMCs, obtained before TCRalphabeta/CD19-depleted stem cell transplant. All receptors come from a boy aged 2 to 10 with acute myeloid leukemia, due to receive a stem cell transplant. The CDR3 runs from the conserved cysteine through the conserved F or W. The D gene is left open where the match is weak. Clone size is stated in some rows and not others, as once, few, many or a class when expanded.

TRBV28	many	TRBJ1-5	.	CASSLGGVANQPQHF	TGTGCCAGCAGTTTGGGGGGGGTTGCCAATCAGCCCCAGCATTTT
TRBV7-8	many	TRBJ1-4	TRBD1	CASSLGQRTNEKLFF	TGTGCCAGCAGCTTGGGACAGAGAACTAATGAAAAACTGTTTTTT
TRBV27	.	TRBJ2-5	TRBD2	CASSFMTSGGPQETQYF	TGTGCCAGCAGTTTTATGACTAGCGGGGGGCCCCAAGAGACCCAGTACTTC
TRBV6-5	many	TRBJ1-2	.	CASSNRVYDYGYTF	TGTGCCAGCAGTAACAGGGTTTATGACTATGGCTACACCTTC
TRBV12-3/TRBV12-4	few	TRBJ2-2	TRBD1	CASSRNRGDAGELFF	TGTGCCAGCAGCAGAAACAGGGGTGATGCTGGGGAGCTGTTTTTT
TRBV28	many	TRBJ2-7	TRBD1	CASSSTGGLTYEQYF	TGTGCCAGCAGTTCTACAGGGGGCCTAACCTACGAGCAGTACTTC
TRBV4-2	many	TRBJ2-6	.	CASSPQAGFLSGANVLTF	TGTGCCAGCAGCCCACAGGCGGGCTTTCTCTCTGGGGCCAACGTCCTGACTTTC
TRBV4-2	many	TRBJ2-1	.	CASSQVTTPNPNEQFF	TGTGCCAGCAGCCAAGTGACTACGCCCAATCCTAATGAGCAGTTCTTC
TRBV4-1	many	TRBJ1-1	TRBD1	CASRMGDRWNTEAFF	TGCGCCAGCAGGATGGGGGACAGGTGGAACACTGAAGCTTTCTTT
TRBV5-1	many	TRBJ2-7	TRBD2	CASSWTSDGRYEQYF	TGCGCCAGCAGCTGGACTAGCGACGGTAGATACGAGCAGTACTTC
TRBV9	many	TRBJ2-7	.	CASSVTGTPSEQYF	TGTGCCAGCAGCGTCACCGGGACTCCATCCGAGCAGTACTTC
TRBV6-1	many	TRBJ2-3	.	CASSGPGGGRADTQYF	TGTGCCAGCAGTGGCCCGGGTGGGGGCAGGGCAGATACGCAGTATTTT
TRBV9	many	TRBJ1-3	.	CASSVYPGAAGNTIYF	TGTGCCAGCAGCGTCTATCCTGGGGCGGCTGGAAACACCATATATTTT
TRBV18	many	TRBJ2-1	TRBD1	CASSPPGTGSSYNEQFF	TGTGCCAGCTCACCACCGGGGACAGGGAGCTCCTACAATGAGCAGTTCTTC
TRBV6-5	many	TRBJ2-7	.	CASSYSLAGSYEQYF	TGTGCCAGCAGTTACTCGTTGGCGGGGAGCTACGAGCAGTACTTC
TRBV13	many	TRBJ2-5	TRBD1	CASSFRQGGETQYF	TGTGCCAGCAGCTTTCGACAGGGGGGAGAGACCCAGTACTTC
TRBV5-1	many	TRBJ1-2	.	CASSLHESFYGYTF	TGCGCCAGCAGCTTACATGAGAGCTTCTATGGCTACACCTTC
TRBV11-2	many	TRBJ1-5	TRBD1	CASSGGTGTLNQPQHF	TGTGCCAGCAGCGGCGGGACAGGTACTCTCAATCAGCCCCAGCATTTT
TRBV3-1	.	TRBJ1-5	.	CASSQDRSSSGTDTQHF	TGTGCCAGCTCCCAAGATCGGAGCTCAAGTGGCACAGATACGCAGCATTTT
TRBV9	.	TRBJ2-1	.	CASSGSLGREQFF	TGTGCCAGCAGCGGGAGCCTCGGGAGAGAGCAGTTCTTC
TRBV3-1	.	TRBJ2-5	TRBD2	CACSQTLAGGRQQETQYF	TGTGCCTGCAGCCAGACCCTAGCGGGGGGGCGTCAACAAGAGACCCAGTACTTC
TRBV29-1	many	TRBJ2-1	TRBD1	CSVGQGSYNEQFF	TGCAGCGTTGGACAGGGGTCCTACAATGAGCAGTTCTTC
TRBV29-1	few	TRBJ2-1	TRBD1	CSVDRGLGNEQFF	TGCAGCGTGGACAGGGGGCTCGGGAATGAGCAGTTCTTC
TRBV5-1	many	TRBJ2-3	.	CASSLGLDASALTQYF	TGCGCCAGCAGCTTGGGGCTGGACGCTAGTGCCCTTACGCAGTATTTT
TRBV12-3/TRBV12-4	many	TRBJ1-1	.	CASSGQKNTEAFF	TGTGCCAGCAGCGGACAGAAGAACACTGAAGCTTTCTTT
TRBV7-6	many	TRBJ2-5	.	CASSSFGQRQETQYF	TGTGCCAGCAGCAGCTTTGGACAGAGACAAGAGACCCAGTACTTC
TRBV20-1	many	TRBJ2-4	.	CSASGVVGGVQNIQYF	TGCAGTGCTAGTGGGGTAGTGGGGGGTGTTCAAAACATTCAGTACTTC
TRBV24-1	many	TRBJ2-7	.	CATSDYRDEQYF	TGTGCCACCAGTGACTACAGGGACGAGCAGTACTTC
TRBV6-1	many	TRBJ1-2	.	CASSTLYSTGRDGYTF	TGTGCCAGCAGTACGCTATACTCAACGGGTAGGGATGGCTACACCTTC
TRBV27	many	TRBJ2-5	.	CASSLLPTGPRETQYF	TGTGCCAGCAGTTTACTCCCGACAGGACCTAGAGAGACCCAGTACTTC
TRBV14	many	TRBJ2-7	.	CASSQVVRDEQYF	TGTGCCAGCAGCCAGGTGGTGCGCGACGAGCAGTACTTC
TRBV28	many	TRBJ2-3	.	CASSSPEAIYTDTQYF	TGTGCCAGCAGTTCCCCGGAGGCTATATACACAGATACGCAGTATTTT
TRBV5-6	few	TRBJ2-2	TRBD1	CASSPLGQQHTGELFF	TGTGCCAGCAGCCCACTGGGACAGCAACATACCGGGGAGCTGTTTTTT
TRBV29-1	many	TRBJ2-5	TRBD2	CSAQTSGETQYF	TGCAGCGCCCAGACTAGCGGGGAGACCCAGTACTTC
TRBV29-1	many	TRBJ2-1	.	CSVRITGSDEQFF	TGCAGCGTAAGAATTACAGGGTCGGATGAGCAGTTCTTC
TRBV10-2	many	TRBJ1-2	TRBD1	CASRGTGGGNYGYTF	TGCGCCAGCAGGGGGACAGGGGGCGGAAACTATGGCTACACCTTC
TRBV5-1	many	TRBJ2-3	.	CASSLMSGFNTDTQYF	TGCGCCAGCAGCTTGATGTCAGGGTTTAACACAGATACGCAGTATTTT
TRBV6-5	.	TRBJ1-5	.	CASSYGRGPGQPQHF	TGTGCCAGCAGTTACGGTCGGGGTCCGGGCCAGCCCCAGCATTTT
TRBV5-1	few	TRBJ2-1	.	CASSLAEGGDEQFF	TGCGCCAGCAGCTTGGCCGAGGGCGGGGACGAGCAGTTCTTC
TRBV14	many	TRBJ2-1	TRBD2	CASSQLAGVREQFF	TGTGCCAGCAGCCAGCTAGCGGGAGTACGTGAGCAGTTCTTC
TRBV5-1	many	TRBJ2-2	TRBD2	CASSLMLADPMGELFF	TGCGCCAGCAGCTTGATGCTAGCGGACCCAATGGGGGAGCTGTTTTTT
TRBV12-3/TRBV12-4	many	TRBJ2-5	TRBD1	CASRAGGETQYF	TGTGCCAGCAGGGCAGGGGGCGAGACCCAGTACTTC
TRBV30	many	TRBJ1-3	.	CAWSVGISGNTIYF	TGTGCCTGGAGTGTCGGTATTTCTGGAAACACCATATATTTT
TRBV7-8	many	TRBJ2-1	.	CASSAWGAPDRNEQFF	TGTGCCAGCAGCGCATGGGGGGCGCCCGACCGGAATGAGCAGTTCTTC
TRBV20-1	many	TRBJ2-1	TRBD2	CSAFRLAGGVHNEQFF	TGCAGTGCTTTCCGACTAGCGGGAGGGGTACACAATGAGCAGTTCTTC